This T cell receptor (beta chain) was captured by sequencing in a study of OX40 agonist ivuxolimab in advanced cancers. The method was immunoSEQ multiplex PCR; TCRdb's version includes in-frame clones alone and lacks a portion of them. The sample consists of about 76,000 clones, roughly 89% of them appearing once. CDR3 size: 15 residues. Germline trimming cut 5 bases from V and 3 bases from J; bases unmatched to any gene: 5. Germline lookup yields CDR1 SEHNR and CDR2 FQNEAQ (reference sequence). The sequence derives from an adult with an advanced solid tumor such as melanoma, head and neck, liver or kidney cancer. V gene TRBV7-9 combines with J gene TRBJ2-7; 12 bases are shared with TRBD2. Here the sequenced sample was CD4+ or CD8+ T cells sorted from blood, taken in a trial of the OX40 agonist ivuxolimab. The DNA of the CDR3 is TGTGCCAGCAGCGTCACTAGCGGGAGGTTCTACGAGCAGTACTTC. Translated: CASSVTSGRFYEQYF.